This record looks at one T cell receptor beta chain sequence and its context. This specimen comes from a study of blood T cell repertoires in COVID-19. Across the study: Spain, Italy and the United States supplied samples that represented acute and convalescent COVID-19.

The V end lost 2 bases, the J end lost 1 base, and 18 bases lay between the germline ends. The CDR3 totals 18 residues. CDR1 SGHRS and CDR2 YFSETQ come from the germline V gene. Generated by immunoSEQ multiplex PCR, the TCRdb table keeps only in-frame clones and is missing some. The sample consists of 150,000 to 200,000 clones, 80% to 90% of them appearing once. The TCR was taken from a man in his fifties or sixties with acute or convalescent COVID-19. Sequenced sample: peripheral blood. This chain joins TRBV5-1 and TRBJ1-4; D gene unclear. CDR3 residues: CASSFGWSGRGTNEKLFF. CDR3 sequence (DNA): TGCGCCAGCAGCTTCGGGTGGTCGGGTAGAGGAACTAATGAAAAACTGTTTTTT. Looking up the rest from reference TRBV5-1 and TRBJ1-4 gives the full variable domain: KAGVTQTPRYLIKTRGQQVTLSCSPISGHRSVSWYQQTPGQGLQFLFEYFSETQRNKGNFPGRFSGRQFSNSRSEMNVSTLELGDSALYLCASSFGWSGRGTNEKLFFGSGTQLSVL.